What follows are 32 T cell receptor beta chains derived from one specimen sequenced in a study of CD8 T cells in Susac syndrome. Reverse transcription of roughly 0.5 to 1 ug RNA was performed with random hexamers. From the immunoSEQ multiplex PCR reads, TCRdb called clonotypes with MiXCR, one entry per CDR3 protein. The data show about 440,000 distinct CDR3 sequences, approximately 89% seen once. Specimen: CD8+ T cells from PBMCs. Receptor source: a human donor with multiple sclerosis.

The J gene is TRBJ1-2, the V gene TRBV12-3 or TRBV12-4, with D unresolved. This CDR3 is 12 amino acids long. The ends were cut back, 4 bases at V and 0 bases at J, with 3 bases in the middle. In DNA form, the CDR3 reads TGTGCCAGCAGTTCTCCTAACTATGGCTACACCTTC. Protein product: CASSSPNYGYTF.

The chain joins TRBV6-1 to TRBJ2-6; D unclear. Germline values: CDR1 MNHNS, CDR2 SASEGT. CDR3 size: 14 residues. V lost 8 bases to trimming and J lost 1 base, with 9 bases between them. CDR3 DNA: TGTGCCAGCGGTTTCGGGTCTGGGGCCAACGTCCTGACTTTC. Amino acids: CASGFGSGANVLTF.

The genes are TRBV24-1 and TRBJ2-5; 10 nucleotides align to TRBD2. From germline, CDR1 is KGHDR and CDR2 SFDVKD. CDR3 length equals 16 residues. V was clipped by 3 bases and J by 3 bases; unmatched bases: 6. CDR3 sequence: CATSDGTSGVEETQYF. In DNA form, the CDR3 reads TGTGCCACCAGTGATGGAACTAGCGGGGTAGAAGAGACCCAGTACTTC.

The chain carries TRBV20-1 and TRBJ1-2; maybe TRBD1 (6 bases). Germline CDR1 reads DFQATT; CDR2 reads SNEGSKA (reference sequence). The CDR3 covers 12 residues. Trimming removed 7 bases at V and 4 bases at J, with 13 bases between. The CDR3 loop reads CSVPTGFYGYTF. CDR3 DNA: TGCAGTGTTCCAACAGGGTTCTATGGCTACACCTTC.

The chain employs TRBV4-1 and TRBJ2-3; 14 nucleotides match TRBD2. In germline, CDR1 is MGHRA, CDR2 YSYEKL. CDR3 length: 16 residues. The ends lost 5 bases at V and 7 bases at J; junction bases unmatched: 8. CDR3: CASSGTGLAGVYTQYF. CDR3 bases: TGCGCCAGCAGCGGGACGGGACTAGCGGGAGTATATACGCAGTATTTT.

The CDR3 DNA follows: TGTGCCAGCAGGACTAGGATGGCGGAGACCCAGTACTTC. Translating gives CASRTRMAETQYF. The chain joins TRBV7-6 to TRBJ2-5, with D possibly matching TRBD2 (6 bases). Trimming removed 6 bases from V and 5 bases from J, with 13 bases in between. Germline V CDR1 and CDR2: SGHVS, FNYEAQ. CDR3 length: 13 residues.

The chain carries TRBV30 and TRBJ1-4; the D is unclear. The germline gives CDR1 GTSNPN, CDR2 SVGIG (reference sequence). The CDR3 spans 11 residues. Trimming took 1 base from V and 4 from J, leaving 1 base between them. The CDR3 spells CAWSDNEKLFF. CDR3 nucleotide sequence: TGTGCCTGGAGTGATAATGAAAAACTGTTTTTT.

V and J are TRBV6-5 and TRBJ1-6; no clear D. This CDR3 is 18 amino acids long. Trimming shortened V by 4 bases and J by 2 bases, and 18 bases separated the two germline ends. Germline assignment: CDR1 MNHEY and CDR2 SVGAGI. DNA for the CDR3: TGTGCCAGCAGTTCCCCCCGGGCGGGAAGAACCTATAATTCACCCCTCCACTTT. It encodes CASSSPRAGRTYNSPLHF.

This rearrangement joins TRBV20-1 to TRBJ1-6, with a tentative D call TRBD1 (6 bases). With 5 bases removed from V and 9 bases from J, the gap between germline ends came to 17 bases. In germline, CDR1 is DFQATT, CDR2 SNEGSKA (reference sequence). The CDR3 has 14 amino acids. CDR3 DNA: TGCAGTGCTCCGGGGAAAGAGGGGGGTTCACCCCTCCACTTT. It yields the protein CSAPGKEGGSPLHF.

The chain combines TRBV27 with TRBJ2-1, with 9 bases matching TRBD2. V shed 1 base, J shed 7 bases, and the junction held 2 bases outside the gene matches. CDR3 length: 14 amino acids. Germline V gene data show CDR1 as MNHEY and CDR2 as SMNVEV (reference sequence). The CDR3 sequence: CASSLFLAGNEQFF. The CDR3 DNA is TGTGCCAGCAGTTTATTCCTAGCGGGGAATGAGCAGTTCTTC.

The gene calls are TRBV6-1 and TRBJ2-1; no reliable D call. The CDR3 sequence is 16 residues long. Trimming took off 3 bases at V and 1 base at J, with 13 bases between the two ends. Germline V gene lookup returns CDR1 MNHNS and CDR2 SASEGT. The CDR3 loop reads CASSEGPLGSYNEQFF. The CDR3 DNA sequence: TGTGCCAGCAGTGAGGGCCCCCTGGGATCCTACAATGAGCAGTTCTTC.

CDR3 sequence reads: CAWIFVNTIYF. Written as DNA, the CDR3 is TGTGCCTGGATTTTCGTGAACACCATATATTTT. V usage is TRBV30 and J usage is TRBJ1-3; D is ambiguous. Germline CDR1 and CDR2: GTSNPN and SVGIG (reference sequence). V dropped 4 bases and J dropped 7 bases, with 8 bases sitting between them. CDR3 size: 11 residues.

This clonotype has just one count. The CDR3 bases are TGTGCCAGCAGTTTTTTGGTAGCGGGGGGATTGACCGGGGAGCTGTTTTTT. Its translation is CASSFLVAGGLTGELFF. The chain carries TRBV27 and TRBJ2-2; 10 bases align to TRBD2. This CDR3 comprises 17 residues. The J segment lost 5 bases and the V segment lost 3 bases, leaving 9 bases of the junction unmatched. Germline V gives CDR1 MNHEY, CDR2 SMNVEV (reference sequence).

The CDR3 DNA is TGTGCCACCCGGGCGGGAGACACCGGGGAGCTGTTTTTT. This sequence encodes CATRAGDTGELFF. V and J are TRBV24-1 and TRBJ2-2; 7 nucleotides match TRBD2. This CDR3 has 13 amino acids. The J segment lost 3 bases and the V segment lost 9 bases, leaving 3 bases of the junction unmatched. Germline-derived CDR1 and CDR2 are KGHDR and SFDVKD.

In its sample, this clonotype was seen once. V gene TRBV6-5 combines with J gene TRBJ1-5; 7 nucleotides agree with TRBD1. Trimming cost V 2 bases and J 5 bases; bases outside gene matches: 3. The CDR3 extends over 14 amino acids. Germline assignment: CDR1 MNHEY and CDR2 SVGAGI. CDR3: CASSYRQGDQPQHF. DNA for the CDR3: TGTGCCAGCAGTTACCGACAGGGCGATCAGCCCCAGCATTTT.

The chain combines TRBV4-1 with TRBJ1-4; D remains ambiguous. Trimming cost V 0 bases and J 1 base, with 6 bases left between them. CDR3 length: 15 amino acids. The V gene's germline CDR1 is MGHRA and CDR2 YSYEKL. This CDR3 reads CASSQDPGTNEKLFF. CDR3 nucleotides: TGCGCCAGCAGCCAAGATCCGGGAACTAATGAAAAACTGTTTTTT.

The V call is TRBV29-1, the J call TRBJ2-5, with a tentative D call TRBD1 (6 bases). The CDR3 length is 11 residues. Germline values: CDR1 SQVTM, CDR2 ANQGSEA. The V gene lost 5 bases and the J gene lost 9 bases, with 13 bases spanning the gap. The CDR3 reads CSVWTAEAQYF. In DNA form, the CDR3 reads TGCAGCGTTTGGACAGCGGAGGCCCAGTACTTC.

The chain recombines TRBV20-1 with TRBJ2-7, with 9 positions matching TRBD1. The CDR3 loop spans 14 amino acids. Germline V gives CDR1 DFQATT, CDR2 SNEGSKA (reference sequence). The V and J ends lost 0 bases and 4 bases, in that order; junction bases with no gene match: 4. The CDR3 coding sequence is TGCAGTGCTAGAGATGCGGGACAGGGATACGAGCAGTACTTC. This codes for CSARDAGQGYEQYF.

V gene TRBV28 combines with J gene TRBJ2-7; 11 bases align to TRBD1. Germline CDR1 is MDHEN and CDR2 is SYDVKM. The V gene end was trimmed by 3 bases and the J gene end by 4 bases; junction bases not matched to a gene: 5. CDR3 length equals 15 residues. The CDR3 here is CASSLPGTGGYEQYF. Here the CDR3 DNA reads TGTGCCAGCAGTTTGCCCGGGACAGGGGGTTACGAGCAGTACTTC. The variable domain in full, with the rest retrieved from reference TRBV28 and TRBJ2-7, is DVKVTQSSRYLVKRTGEKVFLECVQDMDHENMFWYRQDPGLGLRLIYFSYDVKMKEKGDIPEGYSVSREKKERFSLILESASTNQTSMYLCASSLPGTGGYEQYFGPGTRLTVT.

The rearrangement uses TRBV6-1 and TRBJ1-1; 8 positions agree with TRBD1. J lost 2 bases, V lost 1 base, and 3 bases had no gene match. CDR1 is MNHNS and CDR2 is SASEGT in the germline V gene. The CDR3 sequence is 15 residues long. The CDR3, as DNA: TGTGCCAGCAGTGAAGACAGGGGGTATAACACTGAAGCTTTCTTT. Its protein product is CASSEDRGYNTEAFF.

CDR3 nucleotide sequence: TGTGCCAGCAGCCAAGGGTCACTTGTCGGTACCCTCCACTTT. Protein sequence: CASSQGSLVGTLHF. This rearrangement joins TRBV14 to TRBJ1-6; D not certain. This CDR3 is built from 14 residues. V lost 1 base and J lost 14, with 15 bases in between. Germline loops: CDR1 SGHDN, CDR2 FVKESK.

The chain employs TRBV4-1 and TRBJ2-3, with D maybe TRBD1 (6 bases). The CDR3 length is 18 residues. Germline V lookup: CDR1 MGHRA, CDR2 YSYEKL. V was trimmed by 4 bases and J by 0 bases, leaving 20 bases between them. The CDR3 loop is CASSLPRDRRPSTDTQYF. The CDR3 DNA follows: TGCGCCAGCAGCCTTCCACGAGACAGGAGACCTAGCACAGATACGCAGTATTTT.

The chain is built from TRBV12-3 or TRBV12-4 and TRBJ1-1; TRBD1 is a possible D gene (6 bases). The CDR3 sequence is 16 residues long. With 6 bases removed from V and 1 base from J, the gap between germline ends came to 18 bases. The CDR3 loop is CASSPQGTNENTEAFF. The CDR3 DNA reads TGTGCCAGCAGCCCACAGGGCACGAACGAGAACACTGAAGCTTTCTTT.

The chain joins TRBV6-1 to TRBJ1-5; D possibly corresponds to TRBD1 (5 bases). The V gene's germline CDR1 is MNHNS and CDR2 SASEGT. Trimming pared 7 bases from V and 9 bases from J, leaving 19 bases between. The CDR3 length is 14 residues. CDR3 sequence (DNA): TGTGCCAGCACCGGGACTGAAGAATCAGGGCCCCAGCATTTT. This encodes CASTGTEESGPQHF.

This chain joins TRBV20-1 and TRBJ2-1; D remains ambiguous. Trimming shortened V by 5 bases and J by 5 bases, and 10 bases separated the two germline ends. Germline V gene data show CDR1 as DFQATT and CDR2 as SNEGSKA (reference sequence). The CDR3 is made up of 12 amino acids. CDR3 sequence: CSAVDQHNEQFF. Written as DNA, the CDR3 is TGCAGTGCTGTGGACCAACACAATGAGCAGTTCTTC.

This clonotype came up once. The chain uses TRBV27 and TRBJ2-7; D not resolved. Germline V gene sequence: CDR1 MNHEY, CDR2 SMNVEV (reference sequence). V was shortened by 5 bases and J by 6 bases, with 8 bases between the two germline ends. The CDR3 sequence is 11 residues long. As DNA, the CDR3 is TGTGCCAGCAGTACCAGGTCCGAGCAGTACTTC. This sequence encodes CASSTRSEQYF.

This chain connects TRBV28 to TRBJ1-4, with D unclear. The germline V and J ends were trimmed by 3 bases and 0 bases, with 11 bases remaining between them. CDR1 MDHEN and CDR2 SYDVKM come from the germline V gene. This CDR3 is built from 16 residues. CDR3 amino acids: CASSFPRLATNEKLFF. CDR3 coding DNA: TGTGCCAGCAGTTTTCCCAGACTTGCAACTAATGAAAAACTGTTTTTT.

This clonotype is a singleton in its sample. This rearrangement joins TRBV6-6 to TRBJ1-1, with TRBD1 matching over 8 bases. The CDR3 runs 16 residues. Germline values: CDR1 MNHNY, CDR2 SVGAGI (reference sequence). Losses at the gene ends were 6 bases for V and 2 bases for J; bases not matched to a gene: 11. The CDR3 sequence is CASRTGGIRINTEAFF. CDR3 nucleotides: TGTGCCAGCAGAACAGGGGGAATAAGGATTAACACTGAAGCTTTCTTT.

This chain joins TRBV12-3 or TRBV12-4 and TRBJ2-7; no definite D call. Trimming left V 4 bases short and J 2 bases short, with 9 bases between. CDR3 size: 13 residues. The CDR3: CASSSPPPYEQYF. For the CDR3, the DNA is TGTGCCAGCAGTTCCCCTCCCCCCTACGAGCAGTACTTC.

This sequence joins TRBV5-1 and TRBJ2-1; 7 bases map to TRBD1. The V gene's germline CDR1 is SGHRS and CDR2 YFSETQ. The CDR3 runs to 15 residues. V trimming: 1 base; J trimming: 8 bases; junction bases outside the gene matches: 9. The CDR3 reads CASSLSGRGMDEQFF. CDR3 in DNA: TGCGCCAGCAGCTTGTCGGGCAGGGGGATGGATGAGCAGTTCTTC.

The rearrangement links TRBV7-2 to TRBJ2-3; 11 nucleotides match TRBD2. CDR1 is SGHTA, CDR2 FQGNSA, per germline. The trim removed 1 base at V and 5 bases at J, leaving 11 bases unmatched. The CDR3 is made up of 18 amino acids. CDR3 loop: CASSLVILAGGPRDTQYF. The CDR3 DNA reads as TGTGCCAGCAGCTTAGTAATATTAGCGGGGGGGCCCAGAGATACGCAGTATTTT.

The CDR3 loop is CASSDDTEAFF. For the CDR3, the DNA is TGTGCCAGCAGCGACGACACTGAAGCTTTCTTT. This chain uses TRBV28 with TRBJ1-1; D not certain. The CDR3 length is 11 residues. Trimming pared 6 bases from V and 3 bases from J, leaving 5 bases between. The germline CDR1 and CDR2 sequences are MDHEN and SYDVKM.